This T cell receptor beta chain was sequenced in a study of CD8+ T cells in alopecia areata. Study-wide points: Scalp samples also yield sequences of resident alphabeta T cells from normal skin. Higher clonality and more expanded CD8+ clones appeared in lesional than normal scalp.

Points on this clone: Its specificity is not known.

Treatment specified: oral pan-JAK inhibitor, 5-10 mg twice daily. PBMCs served as the source from which CD4+ and CD8+ T cells were sorted. The V and J ends lost 1 base and 5 bases respectively, with 5 bases between them. Germline assignment: CDR1 LGHNT and CDR2 FRNRAP. CDR3 size: 12 residues. cDNA serving as the sequencing template came from extracted, reverse transcribed RNA. Method: immunoSEQ multiplex PCR; TCRdb's copy keeps in-frame clones and lacks some. The profile shows hundreds of thousands of clones, around two fifths of them singletons. Sequenced here: CD4+ T cells sorted from blood, sampled at roughly week 30, from a patient treated with tofacitinib. This chain uses TRBV12-5 with TRBJ1-1, with D unclear. The clonotype was recovered from a human donor with alopecia areata. The CDR3 DNA reads TGTGCTAGTGGTTTGGAGGGTACTGAAGCTTTCTTT. This translates into CASGLEGTEAFF. The full variable domain, in which reference TRBV12-5 and TRBJ1-1 provide the parts outside the CDR3, is DARVTQTPRHKVTEMGQEVTMRCQPILGHNTVFWYRQTMMQGLELLAYFRNRAPLDDSGMPKDRFSAEMPDATLATLKIQPSEPRDSAVYFCASGLEGTEAFFGQGTRLTVV.